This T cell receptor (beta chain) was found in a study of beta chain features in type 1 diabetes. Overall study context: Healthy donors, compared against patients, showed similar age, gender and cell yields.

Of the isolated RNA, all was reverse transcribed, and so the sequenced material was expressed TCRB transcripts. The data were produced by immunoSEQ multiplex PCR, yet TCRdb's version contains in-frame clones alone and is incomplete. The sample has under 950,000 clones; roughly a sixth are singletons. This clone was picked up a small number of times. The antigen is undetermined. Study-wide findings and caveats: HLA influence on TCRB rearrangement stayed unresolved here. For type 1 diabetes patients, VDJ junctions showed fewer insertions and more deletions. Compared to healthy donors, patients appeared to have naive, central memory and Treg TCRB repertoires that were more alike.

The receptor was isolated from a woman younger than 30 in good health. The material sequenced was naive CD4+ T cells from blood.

CDR3 residues: CASSYPGQVGRETQYF. In DNA, the CDR3 is TGTGCCAGCAGCTATCCGGGACAGGTGGGGAGAGAGACCCAGTACTTC. The V call is TRBV5-4, the J call TRBJ2-5, with TRBD1 matching over 8 bases. Germline CDR1 reads SGHNT; CDR2 reads YYREEE (reference sequence). The CDR3 runs to 16 residues. J was trimmed by 4 bases and V by 3 bases; bases with no gene match: 11.